This passage covers 16 T cell receptor beta chains from one sample sequenced in a study of T cell responses to AZD1222 COVID-19 vaccine. Using immunoSEQ multiplex PCR, the repertoire was profiled, and TCRdb retains in-frame clones only, with some absent. In the table there are tens of thousands of clones, more than 70% of which are singletons. The source was peripheral blood, collected 28 days after the second AZD1222 dose. The receptors were gathered from an adult who received the AZD1222 COVID-19 vaccine.

The chain carries TRBV7-9 and TRBJ1-6; no firm D call. Per the germline V gene, CDR1 is SEHNR and CDR2 is FQNEAQ (reference sequence). The CDR3 runs to 14 residues. The germline V and J ends were trimmed by 1 base and 8 bases, with 9 bases remaining between them. The CDR3: CASSLGVRDSPLHF. The CDR3, as DNA: TGTGCCAGCAGCTTAGGAGTCCGTGATTCACCCCTCCACTTT.

The chain employs TRBV4-3 and TRBJ2-1; 9 nucleotides agree with TRBD1. The CDR3 sequence is 17 residues long. The germline V gene encodes CDR1 LGHNA and CDR2 YSLEER. Trimming removed 1 base from V and 7 bases from J; junction bases left unmatched: 11. The CDR3 DNA sequence: TGCGCCAGCAGCCAAGTACTAGTCAGCGGGACAGGGAATGAGCAGTTCTTC. Its translation is CASSQVLVSGTGNEQFF.

V gene TRBV7-9 combines with J gene TRBJ2-5, with D unresolved. Between the trimmed V and J ends, which lost 4 bases and 2 bases, there was a span of 14 bases. The CDR3 is made up of 15 amino acids. Per germline, CDR1 SEHNR and CDR2 FQNEAQ (reference sequence). The CDR3, as DNA: TGTGCCAGCAGCTCCGCTCCGGGCGCACAAGAGACCCAGTACTTC. This gives the protein CASSSAPGAQETQYF.

The rearrangement joins TRBV19 to TRBJ1-1; unclear D gene. The V and J ends lost 2 bases and 6 bases respectively, with 4 bases between them. Germline values: CDR1 LNHDA, CDR2 SQIVND (reference sequence). The CDR3 extends over 11 amino acids. In DNA, the CDR3 is TGTGCCAGTAGTATATTTTCTGAAGCTTTCTTT. Its translation: CASSIFSEAFF.

V usage is TRBV4-1 and J usage is TRBJ2-7, with unresolved D. Germline V gene data show CDR1 as MGHRA and CDR2 as YSYEKL. The V and J ends lost 3 bases and 0 bases respectively, with 9 bases between them. CDR3 length: 14 residues. CDR3 protein: CASSQWVISYEQYF. CDR3 DNA sequence: TGCGCCAGCAGCCAGTGGGTGATCTCCTACGAGCAGTACTTC.

This clone has just a few counts. This chain uses TRBV3-1 (or the pseudogene TRBV3-2) with TRBJ2-3; no firm D call. This CDR3 spans 13 amino acids. The germline V gene has CDR1 LGHDT and CDR2 YNNKEL (reference sequence). Trimming removed 5 bases at V and 4 bases at J, with 10 bases between. CDR3 in DNA: TGTGCCAGCAGCGCTCTGCTTCCAGATACGCAGTATTTT. Protein sequence: CASSALLPDTQYF.

The genes are TRBV18 and TRBJ1-2; D is possibly TRBD1 (5 bases). Germline V gene lookup returns CDR1 KGHSH and CDR2 LQKENI. There are 14 residues in the CDR3. V lost 3 bases and J lost 5, with 13 bases in between. The CDR3 spells CASSPSGLGYGYTF. CDR3 coding DNA: TGTGCCAGCTCACCGTCAGGGCTCGGTTATGGCTACACCTTC.

CDR3 amino acids: CAWSRGLTYEQYF. The CDR3 DNA reads TGTGCCTGGAGTAGGGGCCTAACCTACGAGCAGTACTTC. The V call is TRBV30, the J call TRBJ2-7; TRBD1 might be the D (5 bases). V was trimmed by 2 bases and J by 2 bases, leaving 10 bases between them. CDR3 length equals 13 residues. Germline-derived CDR1 and CDR2 are GTSNPN and SVGIG (reference sequence).

The chain recombines TRBV2 with TRBJ1-1, with D maybe TRBD1 (6 bases). The CDR3 totals 14 residues. With 5 bases removed from V and 3 bases from J, the gap between germline ends came to 13 bases. Germline CDR1 SNHLY, CDR2 FYNNEI. CDR3: CASSLRGGDTEAFF. CDR3 DNA: TGTGCCAGCAGTCTTAGGGGGGGAGACACTGAAGCTTTCTTT.

The V call is TRBV27, the J call TRBJ2-1; TRBD1 matches 8 bases. The germline V gene encodes CDR1 MNHEY and CDR2 SMNVEV (reference sequence). CDR3 length: 16 amino acids. Trimming at V came to 6 bases and at J to 2 bases, leaving 9 bases not matched to a gene. The CDR3 loop is CASRSGGEFTYNEQFF. The CDR3 nucleotides are TGTGCCAGCAGATCAGGGGGCGAGTTCACCTACAATGAGCAGTTCTTC.

The J gene is TRBJ2-1, the V gene TRBV10-1; maybe TRBD2 (5 bases). The germline V and J ends were trimmed by 4 bases and 2 bases, with 12 bases remaining between them. The CDR3 has 15 residues. Per germline, CDR1 WNHNN and CDR2 SYGVQD (reference sequence). CDR3 sequence reads: CASSAQDSPYNEQFF. CDR3 DNA sequence: TGCGCCAGCAGTGCGCAGGACTCCCCCTACAATGAGCAGTTCTTC.

The rearrangement links TRBV19 to TRBJ2-2; either TRBD1 or TRBD2 may fit D (5 bases each). Trimming shortened V by 3 bases and J by 8 bases, and 10 bases separated the two germline ends. The CDR3 spans 13 residues. Germline CDR1 is LNHDA and CDR2 is SQIVND (reference sequence). CDR3 sequence: CASSIGGRGELFF. In DNA form, the CDR3 reads TGTGCCAGTAGTATTGGGGGTAGAGGGGAGCTGTTTTTT.

The CDR3 spells CASNLQGNTGELFF. CDR3 nucleotide sequence: TGCGCCAGCAACTTACAGGGAAACACCGGGGAGCTGTTTTTT. The chain links TRBV5-1 to TRBJ2-2, with a tentative D call TRBD1 (6 bases). Germline CDR1 is SGHRS and CDR2 is YFSETQ. The V gene lost 6 bases and the J gene lost 2 bases, with 11 bases spanning the gap. This CDR3 region has 14 residues.

The chain recombines TRBV6-5 with TRBJ1-1; D is perhaps TRBD1 (6 bases). CDR3 size: 13 residues. The germline V and J ends were trimmed by 6 bases and 3 bases, with 11 bases remaining between them. From germline, CDR1 is MNHEY and CDR2 SVGAGI. The CDR3 sequence is CASRRDTYTEAFF. CDR3 coding DNA: TGTGCCAGCAGAAGGGACACCTACACTGAAGCTTTCTTT.

The chain employs TRBV19 and TRBJ2-4; D unclear. The V and J ends lost 5 bases and 1 base respectively, with 15 bases between them. Germline V gene sequence: CDR1 LNHDA, CDR2 SQIVND (reference sequence). There are 16 residues in the CDR3. The CDR3 coding sequence is TGTGCCAGTAGTCCGTCGGCCCCTGGGGCCAAAAACATTCAGTACTTC. Residues: CASSPSAPGAKNIQYF.

The J gene is TRBJ2-5, the V gene TRBV29-1, with TRBD1 matching 8 bases. V lost 5 bases to trimming and J lost 0 bases; unmatched junction nucleotides: 5. CDR1 is SQVTM, CDR2 ANQGSEA, per germline. This CDR3 is built from 14 residues. The CDR3 DNA follows: TGCAGCGTTCGCCGACAGGGGTACCAAGAGACCCAGTACTTC. Its protein product is CSVRRQGYQETQYF.